A single sample is the source of the 25 T cell receptor beta chains below, sequenced in a study of blood T cells in healthy people across ages. Primed by a sample-barcoded 5' primer and a J-beta primer mix, a second PCR proceeded for about 7 to 12 cycles. TCRdb called the 5' RACE reads again in MiXCR, with one record for every CDR3 protein. In the table there are some 760,000 distinct CDR3 sequences, around a quarter of which are singletons. Separately, the same data were catalogued under a study of T cells of mothers and their children.

The sequenced material came from blood. These TCRs come from a boy younger than 18 in good health.

This clonotype was counted between two and nine times. The rearrangement links TRBV14 to TRBJ1-2; the D is unclear. V was trimmed by 1 base and J by 1 base, leaving 16 bases between them. The CDR3 is 17 amino acids. Germline V CDR1 and CDR2: SGHDN, FVKESK. The DNA of the CDR3 is TGTGCCAGCAGCCAAGTTCGGGGTTTTGCCATTAACTATGGCTACACCTTC. This translates into CASSQVRGFAINYGYTF.

The chain links TRBV25-1 to TRBJ2-5; no clear D gene. Germline V gene sequence: CDR1 MGHDK, CDR2 SYGVNS. CDR3 length: 15 residues. Trimming stripped 1 base from V and 1 base from J, with 10 bases between. The CDR3 DNA reads TGTGCCAGCAGTGAATTGATGGTCCGCCAAGAGACCCAGTACTTC. This encodes CASSELMVRQETQYF.

This clonotype was counted only a few times. The chain recombines TRBV27 with TRBJ1-4; 8 positions agree with TRBD1. CDR1 and CDR2 from the germline V gene are MNHEY and SMNVEV (reference sequence). The trim removed 5 bases at V and 8 bases at J, leaving 13 bases unmatched. The CDR3 consists of 16 residues. The CDR3 spells CASSPRTGWENEKLFF. Written as DNA, the CDR3 is TGTGCCAGCAGTCCCCGGACAGGGTGGGAGAACGAAAAACTGTTTTTT.

V and J are TRBV25-1 and TRBJ2-4, with D perhaps matching TRBD2 (5 bases). This CDR3 spans 16 amino acids. The V and J ends lost 4 bases and 5 bases respectively, with 18 bases between them. In germline, CDR1 is MGHDK, CDR2 SYGVNS. The CDR3: CASSAMGVDGENIQYF. The CDR3 DNA reads TGTGCCAGCAGTGCCATGGGCGTGGACGGGGAAAACATTCAGTACTTC.

This clonotype was seen more than once but under ten times. V and J are TRBV28 and TRBJ2-3, with TRBD2 as a possible D gene (6 bases). V lost 7 bases and J lost 11, with 16 bases in between. The CDR3 totals 12 residues. Germline V CDR1 and CDR2: MDHEN, SYDVKM. CDR3 sequence reads: CASTTQGLGQYF. The CDR3 region has the DNA TGTGCCAGCACTACCCAGGGACTGGGGCAGTATTTT.

This sequence joins TRBV19 and TRBJ2-5, with a tentative D call TRBD1 (5 bases). The CDR3 spans 13 residues. V was trimmed by 2 bases and J by 7 bases, leaving 11 bases between them. The V gene's germline CDR1 is LNHDA and CDR2 SQIVND (reference sequence). In nucleotides, the CDR3 is TGTGCCAGTAGTATATTACAGGAGAGGACCCAGTACTTC. Protein product: CASSILQERTQYF.

Turning to this clonotype: Its ends do not fully match the called genes, so a read error is possible. The chain couples TRBV28 to TRBJ2-2, with TRBD1 as a possible D gene (5 bases). Germline CDR1 is MDHEN and CDR2 is SYDVKM. CDR3 length equals 14 residues. The CDR3 coding sequence is TGTGCCAGCGGTTTCCCAGGGCGCACCGGGGAGCTGTTTTTT. Amino acids: CASGFPGRTGELFF.

The chain employs TRBV7-9 and TRBJ2-5; 10 nucleotides agree with TRBD2. The J call is in doubt because the DNA end fits TRBJ2-7 better. The germline V gene encodes CDR1 SEHNR and CDR2 FQNEAQ (reference sequence). The CDR3 is 17 residues long. In DNA, the CDR3 is TGTGCCAGCAGCTTATCCCCTCTAGCGGGAGCACCCTACGAGCAGTACTTC. This codes for CASSLSPLAGAPYEQYF.

Concerning this clonotype itself: This CDR3 is missing its conserved last phenylalanine or tryptophan, likely due to a read error. This sequence joins TRBV7-3 and TRBJ2-5, with 10 bases fitting TRBD1. The J call may be mistaken, given a closer DNA end match to TRBJ2-7. This CDR3 comprises 15 residues. In germline, CDR1 is SGHTA, CDR2 FQGTGA. CDR3: CASSLRGQGNYEQYS. As DNA, the CDR3 is TGTGCCAGCAGCCTCCGGGGACAGGGGAATTACGAGCAGTACTCC.

This clonotype was detected only a few times. The V gene is TRBV5-4, the J gene TRBJ2-3; 10 bases are a match to TRBD1. V lost 0 bases to trimming and J lost 3 bases; unmatched junction nucleotides: 4. The CDR3 spans 16 residues. The V gene's germline CDR1 is SGHNT and CDR2 YYREEE (reference sequence). CDR3 nucleotides: TGTGCCAGCAGCTTGGCTGGGACAGGGGTTACAGATACGCAGTATTTT. It codes for CASSLAGTGVTDTQYF.

The gene calls are TRBV7-6 and TRBJ2-3; D remains unclear. V gave up 9 bases and J gave up 4 bases, with 17 bases separating them. The CDR3 spans 14 residues. Germline V gives CDR1 SGHVS, CDR2 FNYEAQ. The CDR3: CASIPSPGPDTQYF. CDR3 bases: TGTGCCAGTATTCCCAGCCCTGGGCCAGATACGCAGTATTTT.

This clonotype has only one observation. The chain employs TRBV4-1 and TRBJ2-2, with TRBD2 matching 8 bases. Germline V gene lookup returns CDR1 MGHRA and CDR2 YSYEKL. V lost 1 base to trimming and J lost 7 bases; unmatched junction nucleotides: 2. The CDR3 is made up of 14 amino acids. CDR3 residues: CASSQGTSSGELFF. In DNA, the CDR3 is TGCGCCAGCAGCCAAGGGACTAGCAGCGGGGAGCTGTTTTTT.

The rearrangement uses TRBV12-3 or TRBV12-4 and TRBJ2-5; 7 bases line up with TRBD1. The CDR3 runs to 14 residues. Trimming removed 5 bases from V and 2 bases from J; junction bases left unmatched: 5. The DNA for the CDR3 is TGTGCCAGCAGTGGAAAGACAGGGCAAGAGACCCAGTACTTC. It yields the protein CASSGKTGQETQYF.

Points on this clonotype: At one end, the junction sequence differs from germline, possibly due to a read error. The chain carries TRBV6-2 or TRBV6-3 and TRBJ1-4, with 7 bases lining up with TRBD1. Germline V lookup: CDR1 MNHEY, CDR2 SVGEGT. The CDR3 length is 18 residues. The CDR3 spells CASSSTIQGRTNNEELFF. For the CDR3, the DNA is TGTGCCAGCAGCTCTACCATACAGGGGCGGACGAATAATGAAGAACTGTTTTTT.

This clonotype was counted a few times. This chain joins TRBV29-1 and TRBJ2-1; 10 positions agree with TRBD2. The CDR3 runs 17 residues. Germline assignment: CDR1 SQVTM and CDR2 ANQGSEA. V lost 1 base, J lost 5 bases, and 11 bases stayed unmatched. The CDR3 sequence: CSVEGLAGELGNNEQFF. CDR3 DNA sequence: TGCAGCGTTGAAGGGCTAGCGGGAGAGCTCGGAAACAATGAGCAGTTCTTC.

The J gene is TRBJ2-1, the V gene TRBV7-2; the match to TRBD2 covers 10 bases. Germline V gene lookup returns CDR1 SGHTA and CDR2 FQGNSA. This CDR3 spans 17 amino acids. The junction had 9 bases not matched to a gene; V was cut back by 0 bases and J by 7 bases. CDR3 nucleotides: TGTGCCAGCAGCTTAGCCGGGAGCGGGGGGGCTGAGAATGAGCAGTTCTTC. Translated: CASSLAGSGGAENEQFF.

This clonotype was recorded only once. The CDR3 region is CSANQGANEQFF. Written as DNA, the CDR3 is TGCAGTGCTAATCAGGGGGCGAATGAGCAGTTCTTC. This chain links TRBV20-1 with TRBJ2-1, with 8 bases fitting TRBD1. The germline gives CDR1 DFQATT, CDR2 SNEGSKA (reference sequence). This CDR3 is built from 12 residues. The trim removed 4 bases at V and 7 bases at J, leaving 3 bases unmatched.

This clonotype was seen only once. The chain is built from TRBV10-3 and TRBJ1-1; D gene unclear. Germline V gives CDR1 ENHRY, CDR2 SYGVKD. Trimming pared 6 bases from V and 4 bases from J, leaving 18 bases between. The CDR3 length is 15 residues. DNA for the CDR3: TGTGCCATCAGCCGATCTGGGTTGGAAGGCACTGAAGCTTTCTTT. Its translation: CAISRSGLEGTEAFF.

The rearrangement links TRBV11-2 to TRBJ2-5; weak D call: TRBD1 (5 bases). V was trimmed by 4 bases and J by 9 bases, leaving 21 bases between them. The CDR3 spans 15 residues. Germline loops: CDR1 SGHAT, CDR2 FQNNGV. CDR3 DNA: TGTGCCAGCAGCTCAAGCCAGGTCCCCTTAGGGGCCCAGTACTTC. Translating gives CASSSSQVPLGAQYF.

This clonotype has just a few counts. The V gene is TRBV20-1, the J gene TRBJ1-5, with D possibly matching TRBD1 (6 bases). Trimming removed 5 bases from V and 4 bases from J, with 18 bases in between. Germline CDR1 is DFQATT and CDR2 is SNEGSKA (reference sequence). The CDR3 length is 15 residues. The DNA for the CDR3 is TGCAGTGCTTCCCAGCTAGGACAGTATAATCAGCCCCAGCATTTT. Translated: CSASQLGQYNQPQHF.

About this clonotype itself: An end of the junction does not agree with germline; a read error may underlie this. The chain is built from TRBV6-2 or TRBV6-3 and TRBJ2-5; D possibly corresponds to TRBD2 (5 bases). The CDR3 covers 15 residues. Germline CDR1 reads MNHEY; CDR2 reads SVGEGT. The CDR3 region is CASSYNPPATGWKCF. DNA of the CDR3: TGTGCCAGCAGTTACAACCCCCCAGCCACGGGATGGAAGTGCTTC.

The chain recombines TRBV20-1 with TRBJ2-7, with unresolved D. V was clipped by 3 bases and J by 0 bases, with 9 bases between them. This CDR3 spans 13 amino acids. Germline values: CDR1 DFQATT, CDR2 SNEGSKA (reference sequence). CDR3 nucleotide sequence: TGCAGTGCTAGGGACCCACTCTCCTACGAGCAGTACTTC. This gives the protein CSARDPLSYEQYF.

This clonotype was recorded once. This sequence joins TRBV14 and TRBJ2-7, with D perhaps matching TRBD2 (6 bases). The V gene's germline CDR1 is SGHDN and CDR2 FVKESK. The germline V and J ends were trimmed by 6 bases and 3 bases, with 12 bases remaining between them. The CDR3 is 13 amino acids. In nucleotides, the CDR3 is TGTGCCAGCAGACGGAGGGGCAACTACGAGCAGTACTTC. Translating it yields CASRRRGNYEQYF.

In DNA form, the CDR3 reads TGTGCCAGTAGTATAGGCAGCCTACTCTACAATGAGCAGTTCTTC. It yields the protein CASSIGSLLYNEQFF. The chain recombines TRBV19 with TRBJ2-1; no clear D gene. The CDR3 has 15 amino acids. The germline V gene encodes CDR1 LNHDA and CDR2 SQIVND (reference sequence). Deletions cut 1 base from V and 3 bases from J, with 10 bases between.

This chain links TRBV9 with TRBJ1-3; 8 nucleotides match TRBD1. J lost 8 bases, V lost 3 bases, and 7 bases had no gene match. The V gene's germline CDR1 is SGDLS and CDR2 YYNGEE. This CDR3 is built from 14 residues. CDR3 protein: CASSGQGSGYTIYF. The CDR3 coding sequence is TGTGCCAGCAGCGGACAGGGGAGCGGCTACACCATATATTTT. The entire variable domain, with the rest obtained from reference TRBV9 and TRBJ1-3, is as follows: DSGVTQTPKHLITATGQRVTLRCSPRSGDLSVYWYQQSLDQGLQFLIQYYNGEERAKGNILERFSAQQFPDLHSELNLSSLELGDSALYFCASSGQGSGYTIYFGEGSWLTVV.